Presented here are 18 T cell receptor beta chains from one specimen sequenced in a study of OX40 agonist ivuxolimab in advanced cancers. TCRdb keeps only in-frame clones here, not all; method: immunoSEQ multiplex PCR. The table includes some 100,000 clones, 85% to 90% detected once. The specimen comprised CD4+ or CD8+ T cells sorted from blood, sampled in a trial of the OX40 agonist ivuxolimab. These receptors all come from an adult with an advanced solid tumor such as melanoma, head and neck, liver or kidney cancer.

The chain recombines TRBV27 with TRBJ2-7; 16 bases align to TRBD2. V lost 8 bases to trimming and J lost 12 bases; unmatched junction nucleotides: 7. This CDR3 comprises 13 residues. Germline loops: CDR1 MNHEY, CDR2 SMNVEV (reference sequence). CDR3 in DNA: TGTGCCAGCGGGACTAGCGGGAGGGTAACCGTGTACTTC. Protein product: CASGTSGRVTVYF.

V usage is TRBV28 and J usage is TRBJ2-5; tentative D call: TRBD1 (6 bases). The CDR3 has 15 amino acids. The ends were cut back, 2 bases at V and 4 bases at J, with 14 bases in the middle. Germline-derived CDR1 and CDR2 are MDHEN and SYDVKM. The CDR3 loop is CASSLMGAIGETQYF. The CDR3 DNA reads TGTGCCAGCAGTTTAATGGGGGCAATTGGAGAGACCCAGTACTTC.

The genes are TRBV7-3 and TRBJ2-2; D gene ambiguous. Germline lookup yields CDR1 SGHTA and CDR2 FQGTGA. The CDR3 contains 13 residues. With 3 bases removed from V and 6 bases from J, the gap between germline ends came to 8 bases. The CDR3 bases are TGTGCCAGCAGCTTCTCCTACGCCGGGGAGCTGTTTTTT. Protein sequence: CASSFSYAGELFF.

V usage is TRBV7-3 and J usage is TRBJ2-2, with TRBD2 identical over 7 bases. This CDR3 region has 14 residues. The junction had 5 bases not matched to a gene; V was cut back by 4 bases and J by 6 bases. CDR1 and CDR2 from the germline V gene are SGHTA and FQGTGA. For the CDR3, the DNA is TGTGCCAGCAGCTCCCCTACTAGCGCCGGGGAGCTGTTTTTT. It yields the protein CASSSPTSAGELFF.

The rearrangement joins TRBV5-1 to TRBJ1-2, with TRBD1 identical over 11 bases. Germline loops: CDR1 SGHRS, CDR2 YFSETQ. The trim removed 3 bases at V and 6 bases at J, leaving 10 bases unmatched. This CDR3 spans 16 amino acids. The CDR3 here is CASSSPSGTGGDGYTF. In DNA, the CDR3 is TGCGCCAGCAGCTCGCCAAGCGGGACAGGGGGAGATGGCTACACCTTC. The entire variable domain, with the rest obtained from reference TRBV5-1 and TRBJ1-2, is as follows: KAGVTQTPRYLIKTRGQQVTLSCSPISGHRSVSWYQQTPGQGLQFLFEYFSETQRNKGNFPGRFSGRQFSNSRSEMNVSTLELGDSALYLCASSSPSGTGGDGYTFGSGTRLTVV.

The CDR3 reads CASSPSRTYNEQFF. DNA for the CDR3: TGTGCCAGCTCACCAAGCCGTACCTACAATGAGCAGTTCTTC. The V and J genes are TRBV18 and TRBJ2-1; D not resolved. The germline gives CDR1 KGHSH, CDR2 LQKENI. V was trimmed by 2 bases and J by 2 bases, leaving 7 bases between them. The CDR3 covers 14 residues.

In this sample, this clone turned up once. CDR3 sequence: CASSYPGTNTGELFF. CDR3 DNA: TGTGCCAGCAGTTATCCGGGAACGAACACCGGGGAGCTGTTTTTT. The chain carries TRBV6-6 and TRBJ2-2, with D tentatively TRBD2 (5 bases). With 3 bases removed from V and 0 bases from J, the gap between germline ends came to 8 bases. This CDR3 is built from 15 residues. Germline V CDR1 and CDR2: MNHNY, SVGAGI (reference sequence).

The chain carries TRBV18 and TRBJ2-2; the match to TRBD2 covers 7 bases. Germline trimming cut 6 bases from V and 2 bases from J; bases unmatched to any gene: 9. Germline V gene data show CDR1 as KGHSH and CDR2 as LQKENI. This CDR3 has 16 residues. CDR3 coding DNA: TGTGCCAGCTCCCTTCAGGGAGCGGGAAACACCGGGGAGCTGTTTTTT. Translation gives CASSLQGAGNTGELFF.

The CDR3 spells CASSVEDQPQHF. CDR3 DNA: TGTGCCAGCAGCGTAGAGGATCAGCCCCAGCATTTT. The chain employs TRBV9 and TRBJ1-5; D not resolved. V was pared by 0 bases and J by 5 bases, with 3 bases between. CDR3 size: 12 residues. CDR1 and CDR2 from the germline V gene are SGDLS and YYNGEE.

The gene calls are TRBV6-1 and TRBJ1-5, with D possibly being TRBD1 (5 bases). CDR1 and CDR2 (germline): MNHNS, SASEGT. This CDR3 has 15 residues. V was shortened by 8 bases and J by 2 bases, with 16 bases between the two germline ends. CDR3 nucleotide sequence: TGTGCCAGCGGGGACCCCCAGGGAGGCAATCAGCCCCAGCATTTT. Residues: CASGDPQGGNQPQHF.

V is TRBV5-4 and J is TRBJ2-5; 7 positions match TRBD2. The germline gives CDR1 SGHNT, CDR2 YYREEE (reference sequence). V shed 1 base and J 4 bases; nucleotides not matched to a gene: 4. CDR3 size: 14 residues. The chain's CDR3 is CASSLLGGGETQYF. For the CDR3, the DNA is TGTGCCAGCAGCTTGTTGGGCGGGGGAGAGACCCAGTACTTC.

This clone was seen a handful of times. This chain links TRBV7-9 with TRBJ1-1; D gene uncertain. V was cut by 4 bases and J by 9 bases, with 9 bases left in between. The germline V gene has CDR1 SEHNR and CDR2 FQNEAQ (reference sequence). This CDR3 has 11 amino acids. CDR3 sequence (DNA): TGTGCCAGCAGCTGGGCATGGCAAGCTTTCTTT. Translated, it gives CASSWAWQAFF.

This chain links TRBV28 with TRBJ2-3; 12 bases are shared with TRBD1. The CDR3 length is 16 residues. Per germline, CDR1 MDHEN and CDR2 SYDVKM. The junction had 7 bases not matched to a gene; V was cut back by 5 bases and J by 4 bases. CDR3 residues: CASSTGTGGRADTQYF. CDR3 nucleotide sequence: TGTGCCAGCAGTACCGGGACAGGGGGCAGGGCAGATACGCAGTATTTT. The full variable domain, its missing parts supplied by reference TRBV28 and TRBJ2-3, is DVKVTQSSRYLVKRTGEKVFLECVQDMDHENMFWYRQDPGLGLRLIYFSYDVKMKEKGDIPEGYSVSREKKERFSLILESASTNQTSMYLCASSTGTGGRADTQYFGPGTRLTVL.

To note about this clone: One end of the junction is discordant with germline, which a read error may explain. The CDR3 loop is CASSEEFWEDKF. DNA of the CDR3: TGTGCCAGCAGTGAAGAGTTTTGGGAAGACAAATTC. The chain couples TRBV2 to TRBJ1-2; D is unresolved. The CDR3 has 12 residues. Germline CDR1 is SNHLY and CDR2 is FYNNEI.

A note on this clone: The sample has other DNA sequences that encode this CDR3 too. The chain is built from TRBV20-1 and TRBJ2-5; no definite D call. Germline-derived CDR1 and CDR2 are DFQATT and SNEGSKA (reference sequence). The CDR3 is made up of 11 amino acids. Trimming shortened V by 2 bases and J by 5 bases, and 6 bases separated the two germline ends. The CDR3 nucleotides read TGCAGTGCTAGACCCTGGGAGACCCAGTACTTC. It is translated as CSARPWETQYF.

The chain joins TRBV6-5 to TRBJ2-7; tentatively, D is TRBD2 (5 bases). The CDR3 spans 15 residues. Per germline, CDR1 MNHEY and CDR2 SVGAGI. V lost 7 bases and J lost 0, with 16 bases in between. This CDR3 is CASTPGGLNSYEQYF. The CDR3 DNA reads TGTGCCAGCACCCCGGGTGGACTGAACTCCTACGAGCAGTACTTC.

The chain has TRBV5-4 and TRBJ2-7; TRBD2 matches at 7 bases. Germline V gives CDR1 SGHNT, CDR2 YYREEE (reference sequence). The V gene end was trimmed by 0 bases and the J gene end by 6 bases; junction bases not matched to a gene: 12. The CDR3 has 16 amino acids. The CDR3: CASSLVASGAVSEQYF. CDR3 DNA: TGTGCCAGCAGCTTGGTGGCTAGCGGAGCGGTCTCCGAGCAGTACTTC.

The V gene is TRBV6-1, the J gene TRBJ1-2; no definite D call. This CDR3 has 15 amino acids. V lost 2 bases to trimming and J lost 7 bases, with 17 bases between them. From germline, CDR1 is MNHNS and CDR2 SASEGT. The CDR3 DNA sequence: TGTGCCAGCAGTGAAATCCGGACCAGTTGGATTGGCTACACCTTC. This sequence encodes CASSEIRTSWIGYTF.